These 26 T cell receptor beta chains originate from one sample sequenced in a study of shared clonotypes between healthy human individuals. CD45RO-negative, CCR7-selected cells formed the naive CD8 fraction, which excluded terminally differentiated effector memory CD45RA+ cells. The assay was immunoSEQ multiplex PCR, and TCRdb's table has in-frame clones only and misses some. This table has approximately 2,200,000 clones, around 93% appearing once. Sequenced sample: naive CD8+ T cells from PBMCs. These receptors came from a man in his late teens or twenties in good health. Some clones in this sample may be carry-over from other donors' samples.

The J gene is TRBJ1-2, the V gene TRBV11-2; 7 bases fit TRBD1. The CDR3 has 11 residues. The germline V gene encodes CDR1 SGHAT and CDR2 FQNNGV. V was pared by 5 bases and J by 10 bases, with 4 bases of the junction left unmatched. The DNA for the CDR3 is TGTGCCAGCAGCCCCCAGGGGGACTACACCTTC. It codes for CASSPQGDYTF.

The chain uses TRBV27 and TRBJ2-7; possible D gene TRBD2, 5 bases. Deletions cut 5 bases from V and 11 bases from J, with 13 bases between. Germline V CDR1 and CDR2: MNHEY, SMNVEV (reference sequence). The CDR3 runs to 11 residues. This chain's CDR3 is CASSHRDLEYF. The DNA for the CDR3 is TGTGCCAGCAGTCACCGGGATCTGGAGTACTTC.

V and J are TRBV4-1 and TRBJ1-1; D may be TRBD1 (5 bases). The germline CDR1 and CDR2 sequences are MGHRA and YSYEKL. The CDR3 is 16 amino acids. V lost 2 bases and J 6 bases, leaving 19 bases between the germline ends. The CDR3 DNA is TGCGCCAGCAGCCAAAACGACGACAGCCGGCGCTCTGAAGCTTTCTTT. Its protein is CASSQNDDSRRSEAFF.

This chain connects TRBV11-2 to TRBJ2-5; D gene ambiguous. V was cut by 3 bases and J by 5 bases, with 16 bases left in between. The CDR3 spans 15 residues. The germline V gene encodes CDR1 SGHAT and CDR2 FQNNGV. The CDR3, as DNA: TGTGCCAGCAGCTTCCGATCCAGGCGCAACGAGACCCAGTACTTC. Translated, it gives CASSFRSRRNETQYF.

The V and J genes are TRBV13 and TRBJ2-7; TRBD1 is a possible D gene (6 bases). Looked up from germline, CDR1 is PRHDT and CDR2 is FYEKMQ (reference sequence). The CDR3 sequence is 12 residues long. V was shortened by 5 bases and J by 5 bases, with 10 bases between the two germline ends. The CDR3 here is CASSATGNEQYF. The DNA of the CDR3 is TGTGCCAGCAGCGCCACAGGGAACGAGCAGTACTTC.

The genes are TRBV5-3 and TRBJ2-5; D gene ambiguous. TRBV5-3 is designated an ORF whose function remains uncertain. The CDR3 has 13 residues. Between the trimmed V and J ends, which lost 0 bases and 5 bases, there was a span of 8 bases. CDR3 DNA sequence: TGTGCCAGAAGCTTGGGACCACACGAGACCCAGTACTTC. It codes for CARSLGPHETQYF.

The rearrangement joins TRBV7-3 to TRBJ2-5; D is perhaps TRBD2 (6 bases). This CDR3 comprises 15 residues. Germline CDR1 and CDR2: SGHTA and FQGTGA. The V end lost 1 base, the J end lost 1 base, and 10 bases lay between the germline ends. The CDR3, as DNA: TGTGCCAGCAGCTTAAGCGGCGGGACCCAAGAGACCCAGTACTTC. Translating it yields CASSLSGGTQETQYF.

The V gene is TRBV19, the J gene TRBJ2-3; no reliable D call. Germline CDR1 is LNHDA and CDR2 is SQIVND (reference sequence). Deletions cut 8 bases from V and 8 bases from J, with 11 bases between. This CDR3 spans 11 amino acids. CDR3 protein: CASGPSATQYF. As DNA, the CDR3 is TGTGCCAGTGGTCCCTCCGCTACGCAGTATTTT.

This chain connects TRBV4-1 to TRBJ1-5, with D possibly matching TRBD1 (5 bases). CDR1 and CDR2 (germline): MGHRA, YSYEKL. V lost 1 base to trimming and J lost 9 bases, with 16 bases between them. This CDR3 contains 15 residues. The CDR3 DNA reads as TGCGCCAGCAGCCAAGGCAGGGTCGTCGGTCGGCCCCAGCATTTT. Its protein is CASSQGRVVGRPQHF.

The chain has TRBV14 and TRBJ2-1; 10 nucleotides line up with TRBD2. V was pared by 9 bases and J by 1 base, with 6 bases of the junction left unmatched. This CDR3 comprises 15 residues. The germline V gene encodes CDR1 SGHDN and CDR2 FVKESK. CDR3 sequence reads: CASSLTSGSYNEQFF. The CDR3 DNA follows: TGTGCCAGTTCGTTGACTAGCGGGTCCTACAATGAGCAGTTCTTC.

The V and J genes are TRBV27 and TRBJ2-5; 7 bases align to TRBD1. The germline gives CDR1 MNHEY, CDR2 SMNVEV (reference sequence). The CDR3 spans 14 residues. V was pared by 7 bases and J by 5 bases, with 10 bases of the junction left unmatched. The CDR3 DNA reads as TGTGCCAGCACCGTTAACAGGGGCGCGGAGACCCAGTACTTC. Its translation is CASTVNRGAETQYF.

To note about this clone: Other nucleotide sequences from this sample produce the same CDR3. V is TRBV27 and J is TRBJ2-7, with D perhaps matching TRBD2 (5 bases). This CDR3 has 13 amino acids. V dropped 2 bases and J dropped 2 bases, with 7 bases sitting between them. The germline V gene has CDR1 MNHEY and CDR2 SMNVEV (reference sequence). CDR3 in DNA: TGTGCCAGCAGTTTACTCGGGGCCTACGAGCAGTACTTC. It is translated as CASSLLGAYEQYF.

The V and J genes are TRBV9 and TRBJ2-2; possibly TRBD2 for D (5 bases). CDR3 length: 18 amino acids. Trimming pared 0 bases from V and 0 bases from J, leaving 15 bases between. Germline V gene sequence: CDR1 SGDLS, CDR2 YYNGEE. Here the CDR3 DNA reads TGTGCCAGCAGCGTAGGAGTGAGAGGGAGATCGAACACCGGGGAGCTGTTTTTT. It encodes CASSVGVRGRSNTGELFF.

V gene TRBV2 combines with J gene TRBJ2-2, with a tentative D call TRBD2 (6 bases). With 7 bases removed from V and 2 bases from J, the gap between germline ends came to 17 bases. Looked up from germline, CDR1 is SNHLY and CDR2 is FYNNEI. This CDR3 has 16 residues. CDR3 in amino acids: CASTEGSGLNTGELFF. CDR3 in DNA: TGTGCCAGCACCGAGGGTAGCGGTCTAAACACCGGGGAGCTGTTTTTT.

Regarding this clone: This CDR3 is also generated by other DNA sequences in the sample. V is TRBV7-2 and J is TRBJ2-7; no firm D call. The CDR3 is 12 residues long. V was pared by 5 bases and J by 0 bases, with 5 bases between. Germline lookup yields CDR1 SGHTA and CDR2 FQGNSA. The CDR3 here is CASSPGSYEQYF. The CDR3 bases are TGTGCCAGCAGCCCCGGCTCCTACGAGCAGTACTTC.

The chain joins TRBV9 to TRBJ2-2; tentative D call: TRBD1 (5 bases). This CDR3 contains 15 residues. The V gene's germline CDR1 is SGDLS and CDR2 YYNGEE. The germline V and J ends were trimmed by 0 bases and 7 bases, with 13 bases remaining between them. Written as DNA, the CDR3 is TGTGCCAGCAGCGTAGGGGCAGGGCCGGGCGGGGAGCTGTTTTTT. Amino acid sequence: CASSVGAGPGGELFF.

The chain recombines TRBV4-1 with TRBJ2-1, with D possibly TRBD2 on 6 matching bases. Per the germline V gene, CDR1 is MGHRA and CDR2 is YSYEKL. CDR3 length: 16 residues. V was pared by 0 bases and J by 7 bases, with 16 bases between. Here the CDR3 reads CASSQDVTGVGNEQFF. The CDR3 DNA reads as TGCGCCAGCAGCCAAGATGTGACGGGAGTAGGGAATGAGCAGTTCTTC.

The genes are TRBV9 and TRBJ1-3; D remains ambiguous. The CDR3 sequence is 19 residues long. Deletions cut 0 bases from V and 5 bases from J, with 24 bases between. CDR1 and CDR2 from the germline V gene are SGDLS and YYNGEE. The CDR3 here is CASSVGESFTGITRNTIYF. The CDR3 nucleotides read TGTGCCAGCAGCGTAGGGGAGTCGTTTACTGGGATCACAAGAAACACCATATATTTT.

J is TRBJ1-1 and V is TRBV19; 10 bases match TRBD1. The germline V gene has CDR1 LNHDA and CDR2 SQIVND (reference sequence). J lost 6 bases, V lost 6 bases, and 7 bases had no gene match. The CDR3 covers 14 residues. CDR3 sequence (DNA): TGTGCCAGTAGGGACAGGGGGGTTAATTCTGAAGCTTTCTTT. It translates to CASRDRGVNSEAFF.

The rearrangement uses TRBV2 and TRBJ2-3, with 11 bases lining up with TRBD2. The CDR3 loop spans 18 amino acids. J gave up 8 bases and V 4 bases, and 17 bases lay outside the gene matches. The germline gives CDR1 SNHLY, CDR2 FYNNEI. CDR3 DNA sequence: TGTGCCAGCAGTGCCACAGAGCTTCCGGGACTAGCGGATTTTACGCAGTATTTT. Its translation: CASSATELPGLADFTQYF.

The chain is built from TRBV5-1 and TRBJ2-3; TRBD1 matches at 10 bases. The CDR3 contains 16 residues. Germline CDR1 is SGHRS and CDR2 is YFSETQ. Trimming removed 1 base from V and 7 bases from J; junction bases left unmatched: 9. CDR3 DNA sequence: TGCGCCAGCAGCTTGTCCCGGGACAGGGGCGAGCATACGCAGTATTTT. Translating it yields CASSLSRDRGEHTQYF.

This clone was recorded once. The chain has TRBV6-1 and TRBJ2-2, with TRBD1 matching 8 bases. The CDR3 spans 16 residues. Germline V gene sequence: CDR1 MNHNS, CDR2 SASEGT. V dropped 2 bases and J dropped 0; count of bases not matched to a gene: 2. CDR3 nucleotides: TGTGCCAGCAGTGAACTCAGGGGGCCGAACACCGGGGAGCTGTTTTTT. Translated, it gives CASSELRGPNTGELFF.

The CDR3 coding sequence is TGTGCCAGCTCACCACAGGGAACGAACACTGAAGCTTTCTTT. Protein sequence: CASSPQGTNTEAFF. This rearrangement joins TRBV18 to TRBJ1-1; D unclear. Germline CDR1 reads KGHSH; CDR2 reads LQKENI. CDR3 length: 14 residues. The V end lost 1 base, the J end lost 1 base, and 7 bases lay between the germline ends.

The rearrangement uses TRBV6-5 and TRBJ2-7; 9 bases agree with TRBD1. The V segment lost 10 bases and the J segment 4 bases; nucleotides outside the gene matches: 14. Germline CDR1 and CDR2: MNHEY and SVGAGI. The length of the CDR3 is 15 residues. This chain's CDR3 is CATLGWDRVSYEQYF. CDR3 in DNA: TGTGCCACCCTAGGGTGGGACAGGGTCTCGTACGAGCAGTACTTC.

CDR3 in amino acids: CASSPDRVQEYF. The CDR3 DNA reads TGTGCCAGCAGTCCAGACAGGGTACAGGAGTACTTC. The chain carries TRBV27 and TRBJ2-7, with 7 bases aligning to TRBD1. The J segment lost 11 bases and the V segment lost 5 bases, leaving 9 bases of the junction unmatched. This CDR3 spans 12 amino acids. Germline V gene data show CDR1 as MNHEY and CDR2 as SMNVEV (reference sequence).

J is TRBJ2-3 and V is TRBV9; D is unresolved. The CDR3 is 11 amino acids. The V and J ends lost 2 bases and 6 bases respectively, with 4 bases between them. Germline-derived CDR1 and CDR2 are SGDLS and YYNGEE. The CDR3 region has the DNA TGTGCCAGCAGCGTTATGGATACGCAGTATTTT. Translated, it gives CASSVMDTQYF.